The rows below give T cell receptor beta chains drawn from one sample of a study of human T cells and chemical hapten exposure. TCRdb processed the RACE reads anew with MiXCR; each CDR3 protein has one entry. The profile covers approximately 100,000 distinct CDR3 sequences, with about 8.9% appearing a single time and less than 4.5% taken by the ten largest. The sample was whole blood, taken in connection with sensitization to the hapten diphenylcyclopropenone (DPC). These TCRs come from a woman aged 40 to 55 with alopecia areata. Some clones in this sample may be carry-over from other donors' samples. CDR3s include the opening cysteine and the closing phenylalanine or tryptophan. The D gene is left open where the match is weak. Clone size is given for some rows only: seen once, a few or many times, or a class if the clone is expanded.

many	TRBJ2-5	TRBV7-8	.	CASRRRGLQETQYF	TGTGCCAGCAGACGGCGGGGGCTCCAAGAGACCCAGTACTTC
few	TRBJ2-5	TRBV18	TRBD2	CASSPGTSETQYF	TGTGCCAGCTCACCCGGGACTAGTGAGACCCAGTACTTC
few	TRBJ1-5	TRBV28	.	CASSPPTGRNSNQPQHF	TGTGCCAGCAGTCCTCCCACAGGGAGGAATAGCAATCAGCCCCAGCATTTT
.	TRBJ1-2	TRBV4-3	TRBD1	CASSQEVPPGGAHGYTF	TGCGCCAGCAGCCAAGAAGTGCCCCCAGGGGGGGCTCATGGCTACACCTTC
few	TRBJ1-1	TRBV29-1	TRBD1	CSVTFGQGTEAFF	TGCAGCGTGACCTTTGGACAGGGGACTGAAGCTTTCTTT
.	TRBJ2-3	TRBV9	.	CASSGDTQYF	TGTGCCAGCAGCGGAGATACGCAGTATTTT
many	TRBJ2-1	TRBV27	TRBD1	CASSSNRGKGNEQFF	TGTGCCAGCAGCTCAAACAGGGGAAAGGGCAATGAGCAGTTCTTC
.	TRBJ2-7	TRBV7-9	.	CASSLVPAYEQYF	TGTGCCAGCAGCTTAGTTCCAGCCTACGAGCAGTACTTC
many	TRBJ1-2	TRBV12-3/TRBV12-4	.	CASSLTRDIPYGYTF	TGTGCCAGCAGTCTAACCCGGGACATCCCGTATGGCTACACCTTC
many	TRBJ1-1	TRBV6-5	TRBD1	CASSDRGIAEAFF	TGTGCCAGCAGTGACAGGGGGATCGCTGAAGCTTTCTTT
.	TRBJ2-3	TRBV10-2	.	CASMTQGTDTQYF	TGCGCCAGCATGACCCAGGGGACAGATACGCAGTATTTT
many	TRBJ1-1	TRBV6-5	TRBD1	CASSKGQGASEAFF	TGTGCCAGCAGTAAGGGACAGGGGGCGTCTGAAGCTTTCTTT
.	TRBJ1-5	TRBV6-4	.	CASSDEWQQPQHF	TGTGCCAGCAGTGACGAGTGGCAACAGCCCCAGCATTTT
.	TRBJ1-5	TRBV12-3/TRBV12-4	.	CASSPAPAAKQPQHF	TGTGCCAGCTCACCGGCCCCGGCGGCAAAGCAGCCCCAGCATTTT
few	TRBJ2-3	TRBV5-1	TRBD2	CASSPGTSGTDTQYF	TGCGCCAGCAGCCCCGGGACTAGCGGTACAGATACGCAGTATTTT
many	TRBJ2-6	TRBV19	.	CASSPKRSGANVLTF	TGTGCCAGTAGTCCGAAGCGGTCTGGGGCCAACGTCCTGACTTTC
.	TRBJ1-5	TRBV12-3/TRBV12-4	TRBD1	CASKQGTKDPQHF	TGTGCCAGCAAACAGGGGACAAAGGACCCCCAGCATTTT
few	TRBJ2-1	TRBV11-2	.	CASSLGVTGSDEQFF	TGTGCCAGCAGCTTAGGAGTCACAGGGTCGGATGAGCAGTTCTTC
many	TRBJ1-5	TRBV18	.	CASSPVAGNQPQHF	TGTGCCAGCTCACCAGTCGCAGGCAATCAGCCCCAGCATTTT
.	TRBJ1-1	TRBV9	.	CASSPHRPF	TGTGCCAGCAGCCCCCACCGCCCATTT
.	TRBJ2-1	TRBV12-3/TRBV12-4	TRBD2	CASRGLAGGPSYNEQFF	TGTGCCAGCAGAGGACTAGCGGGGGGCCCATCCTACAATGAGCAGTTCTTC
many	TRBJ2-3	TRBV3-1	TRBD2	CASQLAGTDTQYF	TGTGCCAGCCAACTAGCGGGGACAGATACGCAGTATTTT
many	TRBJ2-3	TRBV12-3/TRBV12-4	.	CASTPPGSVPDTQYF	TGTGCCAGCACTCCCCCAGGTAGCGTTCCAGATACGCAGTATTTT
few	TRBJ1-2	TRBV5-5	TRBD1	CASSLDRGPSGTF	TGTGCCAGCAGCCTGGACAGGGGACCTTCAGGAACCTTC
.	TRBJ2-5	TRBV7-2	.	CASSLAMGETQYF	TGTGCCAGCAGCTTAGCAATGGGGGAGACCCAGTACTTC
many	TRBJ2-1	TRBV5-6	.	CASSLLWRGPSSYNEQFF	TGTGCCAGCAGCTTGCTGTGGAGGGGGCCGAGCTCCTACAATGAGCAGTTCTTC
many	TRBJ1-2	TRBV27	TRBD1	CASRSSGGNYGYTF	TGTGCCAGCAGATCGTCAGGGGGCAACTATGGCTACACCTTC
many	TRBJ2-7	TRBV29-1	.	CSVRGRGPLEQYF	TGCAGCGTACGAGGCAGGGGACCCCTCGAGCAGTACTTC
.	TRBJ2-5	TRBV6-5	.	CASRPTSSGTQYF	TGTGCCAGCAGACCGACAAGTTCCGGGACCCAGTACTTC
many	TRBJ2-7	TRBV5-1	TRBD1	CASSTNTGTGSHEQYF	TGCGCCAGCAGCACGAATACCGGGACAGGGTCCCACGAGCAGTACTTC
many	TRBJ2-5	TRBV5-4	TRBD2	CASSPTGTSGGLKETQYF	TGTGCCAGCAGCCCCACCGGGACTAGCGGGGGGCTAAAAGAGACCCAGTACTTC
many	TRBJ1-2	TRBV28	TRBD1	CASSPGGGYTF	TGTGCCAGCAGTCCAGGGGGTGGCTACACCTTC
.	TRBJ2-7	TRBV6-2/TRBV6-3	.	CASRDPRTLSYEQYF	TGTGCCAGCAGGGACCCAAGAACCCTCTCCTACGAGCAGTACTTC
.	TRBJ2-2	TRBV4-2	TRBD1	CASSQVTGGAGPGELFF	TGTGCCAGCAGCCAAGTAACAGGGGGCGCAGGTCCCGGGGAGCTGTTTTTT
.	TRBJ2-1	TRBV24-1	TRBD2	CATSSSGGSSYNEQFF	TGTGCCACCAGTTCTAGCGGGGGGTCGTCCTACAATGAGCAGTTCTTC
.	TRBJ1-1	TRBV20-1	.	CSARPGNRVSNTEAFF	TGCAGTGCTAGACCGGGCAACAGGGTCTCGAACACTGAAGCTTTCTTT
.	TRBJ1-6	TRBV4-3	.	CASSQVRVIYNSPLHF	TGCGCCAGCAGCCAGGTCAGGGTTATCTATAATTCACCCCTCCACTTT
many	TRBJ2-1	TRBV7-3	.	CASSLGIPPYNEQFF	TGTGCCAGCAGCCTCGGGATCCCCCCTTACAATGAGCAGTTCTTC